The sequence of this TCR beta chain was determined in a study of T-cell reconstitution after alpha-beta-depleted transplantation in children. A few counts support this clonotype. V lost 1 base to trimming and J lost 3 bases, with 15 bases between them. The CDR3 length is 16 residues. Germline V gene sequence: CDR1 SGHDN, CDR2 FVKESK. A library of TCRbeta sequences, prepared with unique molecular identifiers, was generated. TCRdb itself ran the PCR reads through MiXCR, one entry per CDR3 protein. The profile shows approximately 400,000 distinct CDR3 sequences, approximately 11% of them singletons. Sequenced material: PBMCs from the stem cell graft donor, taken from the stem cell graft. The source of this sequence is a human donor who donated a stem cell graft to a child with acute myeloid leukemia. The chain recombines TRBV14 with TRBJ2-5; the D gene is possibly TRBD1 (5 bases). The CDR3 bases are TGTGCCAGCAGCCAAGCCGAGACAGAACTTAAAGAGACCCAGTACTTC. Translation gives CASSQAETELKETQYF.